One sample yielded the 25 T cell receptor beta chains listed below, sequenced in a study of shared clonotypes between healthy human individuals (dated by TCRdb to the early 2020s). The library came from the immunoSEQ multiplex PCR assay. TCRdb obtained this table from immuneACCESS and retained in-frame rearrangements with V and J assigned. These tables miss some clones; where compared with another copy, unresolved V genes account for less than half of the shortfall, and the remainder is unexplained. This sample has approximately 2.5 million clones in its table, and 90% to 95% of those were observed once. Of the sample, about 0.13% falls within the top ten clones. Material: naive CD4+ T cells sorted from blood. Reading the label with the study, this specimen's cell subset or site is: CD45RA+ positively selected. The origin of the receptors is a young man in good health.

The chain combines TRBV4-1 with TRBJ2-1; 8 bases map to TRBD2. Per the germline V gene, CDR1 is MGHRA and CDR2 is YSYEKL. V dropped 6 bases and J dropped 6; count of bases not matched to a gene: 1. CDR3 length: 12 residues. The CDR3 here is CASRAGGNEQFF. CDR3 nucleotides: TGCGCCAGCAGGGCGGGGGGCAATGAGCAGTTCTTC.

This clone was observed a single time. The chain employs TRBV30 and TRBJ2-7; a weak D match, TRBD1 (7 bases). The CDR3 loop spans 14 amino acids. Trimming pared 0 bases from V and 5 bases from J, leaving 14 bases between. Per germline, CDR1 GTSNPN and CDR2 SVGIG (reference sequence). CDR3: CAWSVGGGSNEQYF. The CDR3 DNA reads as TGTGCCTGGAGTGTAGGAGGGGGCTCGAACGAGCAGTACTTC.

V and J are TRBV5-1 and TRBJ1-2, with D tentatively TRBD1 (5 bases). Trimming left V 2 bases short and J 5 bases short, with 16 bases between. This CDR3 region has 15 residues. The V gene's germline CDR1 is SGHRS and CDR2 YFSETQ. The chain's CDR3 is CASSFSGKGVYGYTF. The CDR3 DNA sequence: TGCGCCAGCAGCTTCTCAGGGAAAGGGGTTTATGGCTACACCTTC. The whole variable domain, remainder taken from reference TRBV5-1 and TRBJ1-2, is KAGVTQTPRYLIKTRGQQVTLSCSPISGHRSVSWYQQTPGQGLQFLFEYFSETQRNKGNFPGRFSGRQFSNSRSEMNVSTLELGDSALYLCASSFSGKGVYGYTFGSGTRLTVV.

This chain links TRBV5-4 with TRBJ2-1; D perhaps matches TRBD2 (5 bases). The CDR3 consists of 13 residues. The germline V and J ends were trimmed by 3 bases and 5 bases, with 9 bases remaining between them. From germline, CDR1 is SGHNT and CDR2 YYREEE (reference sequence). The CDR3 DNA reads TGTGCCAGCAGCTCAACAGCGGACAATGAGCAGTTCTTC. As protein: CASSSTADNEQFF.

The rearrangement uses TRBV6-6 and TRBJ2-5; no clear D gene. Looked up from germline, CDR1 is MNHNY and CDR2 is SVGAGI (reference sequence). CDR3 size: 12 residues. The germline V and J ends were trimmed by 4 bases and 6 bases, with 9 bases remaining between them. CDR3 nucleotide sequence: TGTGCCAGCAGTTTTGAGTCTCAGACCCAGTACTTC. Translation: CASSFESQTQYF.

Note on this clone: The same CDR3 is also encoded by other DNA sequences in this sample. The chain is built from TRBV9 and TRBJ2-5; D remains unclear. The V end lost 2 bases, the J end lost 0 bases, and 5 bases lay between the germline ends. This CDR3 is 13 amino acids long. CDR1 and CDR2 from the germline V gene are SGDLS and YYNGEE. CDR3 DNA: TGTGCCAGCAGCGTCGACAACCAAGAGACCCAGTACTTC. Amino acid sequence: CASSVDNQETQYF.

This sequence joins TRBV6-1 and TRBJ1-4; TRBD1 might be the D (5 bases). Germline V lookup: CDR1 MNHNS, CDR2 SASEGT. The CDR3 covers 11 residues. Trimming took 4 bases from V and 8 from J, leaving 5 bases between them. Here the CDR3 DNA reads TGTGCCAGCAGTGGGGGGGAAAAACTGTTTTTT. Its protein product is CASSGGEKLFF.

The genes are TRBV19 and TRBJ1-1; 8 bases line up with TRBD1. The germline V gene has CDR1 LNHDA and CDR2 SQIVND (reference sequence). V trimming: 10 bases; J trimming: 0 bases; junction bases outside the gene matches: 4. This CDR3 spans 13 amino acids. The CDR3 spells CAIRQGLNTEAFF. The CDR3 nucleotides read TGTGCCATCAGACAGGGGTTGAACACTGAAGCTTTCTTT. The complete variable domain, with remaining parts taken from reference TRBV19 and TRBJ1-1, reads DGGITQSPKYLFRKEGQNVTLSCEQNLNHDAMYWYRQDPGQGLRLIYYSQIVNDFQKGDIAEGYSVSREKKESFPLTVTSAQKNPTAFYLCAIRQGLNTEAFFGQGTRLTVV.

The rearrangement links TRBV29-1 to TRBJ2-7; 8 nucleotides align to TRBD2. The CDR3 has 13 residues. Trimming cost V 7 bases and J 3 bases; bases outside gene matches: 8. Germline V gives CDR1 SQVTM, CDR2 ANQGSEA. CDR3 sequence reads: CSASGSHIYEQYF. The CDR3 DNA is TGCAGCGCAAGCGGGAGTCATATCTACGAGCAGTACTTC.

The genes are TRBV7-2 and TRBJ1-6, with a weak D call TRBD1 (5 bases). Germline lookup yields CDR1 SGHTA and CDR2 FQGNSA. The CDR3 loop spans 13 amino acids. V lost 5 bases, J lost 9 bases, and 11 bases lay in between. The CDR3: CASSLGVVSPLHF. The CDR3, as DNA: TGTGCCAGCAGCCTGGGGGTGGTTTCACCCCTCCACTTT.

V and J are TRBV19 and TRBJ2-3; D gene unclear. V was cut by 6 bases and J by 3 bases, with 13 bases left in between. The length of the CDR3 is 14 residues. Germline CDR1 reads LNHDA; CDR2 reads SQIVND (reference sequence). CDR3 region: CASRSVGGTDTQYF. As DNA, the CDR3 is TGTGCCAGTAGGTCGGTTGGCGGAACAGATACGCAGTATTTT.

The chain carries TRBV11-2 and TRBJ2-7; 7 nucleotides line up with TRBD2. CDR1 SGHAT and CDR2 FQNNGV come from the germline V gene. The CDR3 length is 16 residues. The V and J ends lost 5 bases and 2 bases, in that order; junction bases with no gene match: 12. The CDR3 protein is CASSPLLSGFTYEQYF. The CDR3, as DNA: TGTGCCAGCAGCCCCCTTCTTAGCGGGTTTACCTACGAGCAGTACTTC.

The rearrangement joins TRBV11-2 to TRBJ1-4; 9 bases align to TRBD1. V shed 1 base and J 0 bases; nucleotides not matched to a gene: 6. Looked up from germline, CDR1 is SGHAT and CDR2 is FQNNGV. This CDR3 region has 18 residues. CDR3 in amino acids: CASSLGGTGFATNEKLFF. Here the CDR3 DNA reads TGTGCCAGCAGCTTAGGTGGGACAGGGTTTGCAACTAATGAAAAACTGTTTTTT.

V and J are TRBV7-3 and TRBJ2-2; D is ambiguous. The V end was cut by 2 bases, the J end by 5 bases, with 9 bases between. The length of the CDR3 is 14 residues. Germline lookup yields CDR1 SGHTA and CDR2 FQGTGA. CDR3 in amino acids: CASSLGFGTGELFF. The CDR3 coding sequence is TGTGCCAGCAGCTTAGGATTTGGAACCGGGGAGCTGTTTTTT.

V gene TRBV7-2 combines with J gene TRBJ2-1, with 9 nucleotides matching TRBD2. This CDR3 has 15 amino acids. Germline assignment: CDR1 SGHTA and CDR2 FQGNSA. The ends lost 5 bases at V and 4 bases at J; junction bases unmatched: 6. Written as DNA, the CDR3 is TGTGCCAGCAGCGCCAAACTAGCGGGTTACAATGAGCAGTTCTTC. Residues: CASSAKLAGYNEQFF.

The V call is TRBV5-1, the J call TRBJ1-2; a possible D gene is TRBD1 (5 bases). The germline CDR1 and CDR2 sequences are SGHRS and YFSETQ. Between the trimmed V and J ends, which lost 3 bases and 5 bases, there was a span of 14 bases. This CDR3 comprises 14 residues. The CDR3, as DNA: TGCGCCAGCAGCTCCAGGGACCTGGGGTATGGCTACACCTTC. It is translated as CASSSRDLGYGYTF. Supplemented by reference TRBV5-1 and TRBJ1-2, the full variable domain reads KAGVTQTPRYLIKTRGQQVTLSCSPISGHRSVSWYQQTPGQGLQFLFEYFSETQRNKGNFPGRFSGRQFSNSRSEMNVSTLELGDSALYLCASSSRDLGYGYTFGSGTRLTVV.

The chain uses TRBV16 and TRBJ2-3, with D maybe TRBD1 (5 bases). V was pared by 4 bases and J by 4 bases, with 9 bases between. The CDR3 covers 13 residues. Looked up from germline, CDR1 is KGHSY and CDR2 is FQNENV. CDR3 DNA: TGTGCCAGCAGCCCCCAGACAGCAGATACGCAGTATTTT. Protein product: CASSPQTADTQYF.

In the case of this clone: The sample carries other DNA sequences with the same CDR3. This chain links TRBV6-6 with TRBJ2-7; 11 positions match TRBD2. The CDR3 runs 16 residues. Germline V CDR1 and CDR2: MNHNY, SVGAGI (reference sequence). J lost 1 base, V lost 5 bases, and 7 bases had no gene match. The CDR3 DNA reads TGTGCCAGCAGTCAGGGAACTAGCGGGGGTTCCTACGAGCAGTACTTC. Its protein is CASSQGTSGGSYEQYF.

The J gene is TRBJ1-1, the V gene TRBV7-2, with a weak D call TRBD1 (5 bases). Trimming took 5 bases from V and 1 from J, leaving 8 bases between them. This CDR3 spans 13 amino acids. Germline V CDR1 and CDR2: SGHTA, FQGNSA. CDR3 residues: CASSPQENTEAFF. As DNA, the CDR3 is TGTGCCAGCAGCCCACAGGAGAACACTGAAGCTTTCTTT.

Concerning this clone: Other DNA sequences in this specimen translate into the identical CDR3. V and J are TRBV6-6 and TRBJ1-1; D is unresolved. Trimming shortened V by 6 bases and J by 1 base, and 9 bases separated the two germline ends. Germline V lookup: CDR1 MNHNY, CDR2 SVGAGI (reference sequence). This CDR3 is 13 amino acids long. The DNA for the CDR3 is TGTGCCAGCAGCCAGCAAAGGAACACTGAAGCTTTCTTT. The encoded protein is CASSQQRNTEAFF.

A remark on this clone: Additional DNA sequences in this sample encode the identical CDR3. The V call is TRBV27, the J call TRBJ2-7; D gene uncertain. CDR1 and CDR2 from the germline V gene are MNHEY and SMNVEV (reference sequence). V shed 2 bases and J shed 1 base, with 12 bases lying between them. The CDR3 has 15 residues. This chain's CDR3 is CASSLTDGSSYEQYF. The CDR3 coding sequence is TGTGCCAGCAGTTTAACGGACGGCTCTTCCTACGAGCAGTACTTC.

V usage is TRBV6-1 and J usage is TRBJ2-7; 7 positions match TRBD1. The germline CDR1 and CDR2 sequences are MNHNS and SASEGT. The V and J ends lost 5 bases and 3 bases, in that order; junction bases with no gene match: 4. The CDR3 is made up of 13 amino acids. Here the CDR3 reads CASSQGGHYEQYF. CDR3 DNA: TGTGCCAGCAGTCAAGGGGGCCACTACGAGCAGTACTTC.

This clone showed up just a few times. Relative to the germline gene, one junction end is altered; a read error may explain this. The chain recombines TRBV7-7 with TRBJ1-1; 8 bases are a match to TRBD1. CDR1 and CDR2 (germline): SSHAT, FNYEAQ (reference sequence). The CDR3 consists of 13 residues. The CDR3 sequence: CASSSDRGSEAFF. In nucleotides, the CDR3 is TGTGCTAGCAGCTCAGACAGGGGATCTGAAGCTTTCTTT.

Concerning this clone itself: Other DNA sequences in this specimen translate into the identical CDR3. The chain is built from TRBV7-2 and TRBJ2-1, with TRBD2 matching over 11 bases. Germline trimming cut 1 base from V and 6 bases from J; bases unmatched to any gene: 5. CDR3 length: 16 amino acids. CDR1 SGHTA and CDR2 FQGNSA come from the germline V gene. CDR3: CASSLVGTSGRNEQFF. In DNA, the CDR3 is TGTGCCAGCAGCTTAGTCGGGACTAGCGGTCGCAATGAGCAGTTCTTC.

V usage is TRBV11-3 and J usage is TRBJ2-3, with TRBD1 identical over 11 bases. With 4 bases clipped from V and 7 bases from J, the junction kept 7 bases outside the gene matches. The CDR3 sequence is 15 residues long. The germline V gene has CDR1 SGHNT and CDR2 YENEEA. The chain's CDR3 is CASSSAGTGGYTQYF. CDR3 DNA: TGTGCCAGCAGCTCGGCCGGGACAGGGGGATATACGCAGTATTTT.